Listed below are T cell receptor beta chains from one sample, sequenced in a study of beta chain features in type 1 diabetes. TCRdb's copy holds only in-frame clones and misses some; the assay was immunoSEQ multiplex PCR. This repertoire shows 900,000 or so clones, roughly 15% found once; its top ten account for 0.023%. Source material: naive CD4+ T cells from blood. The receptors were sampled from a woman younger than 30 in good health. The CDR3 runs from the conserved cysteine through the conserved F or W. D genes are given only for firm matches. Clone size appears in some rows only: once, few, many, or a class for an expanded clone.

>TRBD2|TRBV9|TRBJ2-2|.
TGTGCCAGCAGCGTAAGGACTAGCGGGACCGGGGAGCTGTTTTTT
CASSVRTSGTGELFF
>.|TRBV13|TRBJ1-2|.
TGTGCCAGCAGCTTAGCCCAACAGGGATTGAGGGGCTACACCTTC
CASSLAQQGLRGYTF
>.|TRBV6-4|TRBJ2-5|.
TGTGCCAGCCGGGTGGGGGGCATTGGGACCCAGTACTTC
CASRVGGIGTQYF
>.|TRBV15|TRBJ1-5|few
TGTGCCACCAGCAGAGATTTAGGTAGCAATCAGCCCCAGCATTTT
CATSRDLGSNQPQHF
>.|TRBV7-3|TRBJ2-1|.
TGTGCCAGCAGCTTACGGGGGGCCTCCTACAATGAGCAGTTCTTC
CASSLRGASYNEQFF
>.|TRBV6-6|TRBJ2-7|.
TGTGCCAGCAGTGGAGGGACAGTTAGTAAGTGGCAGTACTTC
CASSGGTVSKWQYF
>.|TRBV6-5|TRBJ2-5|.
TGTGCCAGCGTAGTCGGACTACTCCAAGAGACCCAGTACTTC
CASVVGLLQETQYF
>.|TRBV18|TRBJ2-1|few
TGTGCCAGCTCACCCCTCTCGGGGGATGAGCAGTTCTTC
CASSPLSGDEQFF
>TRBD1|TRBV2|TRBJ2-5|.
TGTGCCAGCATGCCGGGACAGGCGATAAGAGAGACCCAGTACTTC
CASMPGQAIRETQYF
>TRBD1|TRBV27|TRBJ1-4|.
TGTGCCAGCAGTTCCCGGACAGGTTCAACTAATGAAAAACTGTTTTTT
CASSSRTGSTNEKLFF
>.|TRBV7-2|TRBJ1-4|once
TGTGCCAGCAGCCGACGGGGCACAACTAATGAAAAACTGTTTTTT
CASSRRGTTNEKLFF
>.|TRBV11-1|TRBJ2-1|.
TGTGCCAGCAGCTTAGCGACCCCGGGCTCCTACAATGAGCAGTTCTTC
CASSLATPGSYNEQFF
>TRBD2|TRBV10-3|TRBJ2-1|.
TGTGCCATCAGTGTACCCCCGGGACTAGCGGGAGGGCCGTCCTACAATGAGCAGTTCTTC
CAISVPPGLAGGPSYNEQFF
>.|TRBV11-1|TRBJ1-1|.
TGTGCCAGCAGCTACAGCGGGGGGAACACTGAAGCTTTCTTT
CASSYSGGNTEAFF
>.|TRBV29-1|TRBJ2-3|.
TGCAGCGTTGAAGGGTACAGCACAGATACGCAGTATTTT
CSVEGYSTDTQYF
>TRBD2|TRBV2|TRBJ2-2|.
TGTGCCAGCAGTGAAGTTAGCGGGAGAACCGGGGAGCTGTTTTTT
CASSEVSGRTGELFF
>TRBD1|TRBV5-8|TRBJ2-1|.
TGTGCCAGCAGCTTGTTGTTTGGGACAGGGCTATACAATGAGCAGTTCTTC
CASSLLFGTGLYNEQFF
>TRBD1|TRBV13|TRBJ1-2|few
TGTGCCAGCAGCCCCAGACAGGGGAGTTATGGCTACACCTTC
CASSPRQGSYGYTF
>.|TRBV14|TRBJ2-1|.
TGTGCCAGCAAAGCGGGCTCCTACAATGAGCAGTTCTTC
CASKAGSYNEQFF
>TRBD1|TRBV10-3|TRBJ2-6|.
TGTGCCACTTTAGGACAGGTCGTGGTCTCTGGGGCCAACGTCCTGACTTTC
CATLGQVVVSGANVLTF
>TRBD2|TRBV7-6|TRBJ2-3|.
TGTGCCAGCAGCTTAGGGCTAGCGGGCACAGATACGCAGTATTTT
CASSLGLAGTDTQYF
>.|TRBV29-1|TRBJ1-2|.
TGCAGCGTTGCCGGGGAGGATTTCTATGGCTACACCTTC
CSVAGEDFYGYTF
>TRBD1|TRBV5-4|TRBJ1-6|few
TGTGCCAGCAGCCCACCTCCGGGACAGGCAAATTCACCCCTCCACTTT
CASSPPPGQANSPLHF
>TRBD2|TRBV5-6|TRBJ2-1|few
TGTGCCAGCAGCAAAACTAGCGGTAATTACAATGAGCAGTTCTTC
CASSKTSGNYNEQFF
>TRBD2|TRBV6-5|TRBJ2-7|.
TGTGCCAGCAGGCCGGGACTAGCGGGAGGCTACGAGCAGTACTTC
CASRPGLAGGYEQYF
>.|TRBV6-1|TRBJ2-3|.
TGTGCCAGCAGGCAGGGGTGGGCAGATACGCAGTATTTT
CASRQGWADTQYF
>.|TRBV28|TRBJ2-6|few
TGTGCCAGCAGAAGACGCTCTGGGGCCAACGTCCTGACTTTC
CASRRRSGANVLTF